The T cell receptor (beta chain) under discussion was sequenced for a study of cytomegalovirus exposure and HLA in healthy donors. Sequenced by immunoSEQ multiplex PCR; TCRdb stores in-frame clones only, minus some. The repertoire holds 160,000 or so clones, 80% to 90% seen once, with approximately 1.5% in the top ten. This clonotype was obtained from a woman under 40 in good health and CMV-seronegative. Material: PBMCs.

The CDR3 nucleotides read TGTGCCAGCAGCTTAGACAGGGGCGCAATCACGACAGATACGCAGTATTTT. This encodes CASSLDRGAITTDTQYF. V and J are TRBV11-2 and TRBJ2-3; D possibly corresponds to TRBD1 (6 bases). This CDR3 is built from 17 residues. Per the germline V gene, CDR1 is SGHAT and CDR2 is FQNNGV. V was trimmed by 0 bases and J by 3 bases, leaving 16 bases between them.